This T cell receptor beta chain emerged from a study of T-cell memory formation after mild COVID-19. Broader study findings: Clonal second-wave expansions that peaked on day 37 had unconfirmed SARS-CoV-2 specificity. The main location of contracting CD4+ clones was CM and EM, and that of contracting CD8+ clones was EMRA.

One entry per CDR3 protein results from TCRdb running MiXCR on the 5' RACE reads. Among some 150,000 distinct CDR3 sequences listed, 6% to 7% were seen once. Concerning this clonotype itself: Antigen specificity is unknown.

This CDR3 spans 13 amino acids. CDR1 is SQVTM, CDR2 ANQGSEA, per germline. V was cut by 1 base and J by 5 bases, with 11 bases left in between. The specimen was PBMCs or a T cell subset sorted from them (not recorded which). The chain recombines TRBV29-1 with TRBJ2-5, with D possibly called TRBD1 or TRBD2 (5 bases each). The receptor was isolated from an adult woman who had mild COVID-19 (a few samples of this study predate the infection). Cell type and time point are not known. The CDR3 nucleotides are TGCAGCGTTGAAGTTGGGGGAGCGGAGACCCAGTACTTC. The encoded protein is CSVEVGGAETQYF.